In its sample, the clone carrying this T cell receptor beta chain was seen once. Study processing details: Reference gene primer amplification gave nucleated cell count estimates. Here immunoSEQ multiplex PCR was the method, and the copy in TCRdb shows in-frame clones only, minus some. From that table come the V and J calls and clone size; the DNA was used to work out D and trimming. The data show fewer than 500,000 clones, more than 65% seen once. This specimen comes from a study of blood T cell repertoires in COVID-19. Study-wide context: Samples taken during acute and convalescent COVID-19 were collected in the United States, Italy and Spain. T cells, B-cell-depleted T cells, or PBMCs supplied cDNA or gDNA.

After removal of 4 bases from V and 0 bases from J, the junction contained 6 bases not matched to a gene. The CDR3 spans 16 residues. Per the germline V gene, CDR1 is SGHKS and CDR2 is YYEKEE (reference sequence). The chain carries TRBV5-5 and TRBJ1-5; 8 nucleotides match TRBD1. Sequencing was done on a sample of peripheral blood. This clonotype was obtained from a human donor with acute or convalescent COVID-19. The donor label of this sample is uncertain. CDR3 nucleotide sequence: TGTGCCAGCAGCGCGAGGGACAGGTATAGCAATCAGCCCCAGCATTTT. It yields the protein CASSARDRYSNQPQHF.